What follows describes a single TCR beta chain. This record belongs to a study of blood T cells in healthy people across ages. Through a sample-barcoded 5' primer and a J-beta primer mix, a second PCR was run for roughly 6 to 12 cycles. In TCRdb, the 5' RACE reads were re-called with MiXCR into one record per CDR3 protein. The sample shows almost 550,000 distinct CDR3 sequences, around 24% of them seen only once. Peripheral blood was drawn, approximately 9.4 milliliters per donor. Germline V gene data show CDR1 as MDHEN and CDR2 as SYDVKM. V gave up 8 bases and J gave up 0 bases, with 11 bases separating them. The CDR3 is 14 residues long. The same data also contributed to another study, on T cells of mothers and their children. From that study: Six or seven children and their three healthy Caucasian mothers were the donors. The study obtained over 8 million TCR beta CDR3 reads per mother and around 3 million per child. A slight, non-significant increase in overlap was found for related mother-child pairs relative to unrelated pairs.

The TCR sequence derives from a boy under 18 in good health. The sequenced sample was blood. The chain combines TRBV28 with TRBJ2-1, with D hard to call. CDR3 DNA sequence: TGTGCCAGCCACGCCACAGACTCCTACAATGAGCAGTTCTTC. Its protein product is CASHATDSYNEQFF.